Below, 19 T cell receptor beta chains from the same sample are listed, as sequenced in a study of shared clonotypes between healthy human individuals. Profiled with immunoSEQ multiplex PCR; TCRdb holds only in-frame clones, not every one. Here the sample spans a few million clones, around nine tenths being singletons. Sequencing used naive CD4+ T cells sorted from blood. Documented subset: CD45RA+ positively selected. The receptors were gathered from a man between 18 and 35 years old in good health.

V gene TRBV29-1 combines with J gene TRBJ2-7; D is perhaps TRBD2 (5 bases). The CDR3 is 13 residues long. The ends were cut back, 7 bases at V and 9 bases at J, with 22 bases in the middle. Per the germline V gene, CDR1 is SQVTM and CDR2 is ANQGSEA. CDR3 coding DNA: TGCAGCGCTGGGGTGGACTCCCCCGGTGTGCAGTACTTC. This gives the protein CSAGVDSPGVQYF.

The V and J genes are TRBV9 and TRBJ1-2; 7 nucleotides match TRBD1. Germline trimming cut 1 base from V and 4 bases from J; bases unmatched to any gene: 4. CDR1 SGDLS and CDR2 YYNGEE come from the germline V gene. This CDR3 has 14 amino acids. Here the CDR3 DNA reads TGTGCCAGCAGCGTAAATACAGGGGCCTATGGCTACACCTTC. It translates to CASSVNTGAYGYTF.

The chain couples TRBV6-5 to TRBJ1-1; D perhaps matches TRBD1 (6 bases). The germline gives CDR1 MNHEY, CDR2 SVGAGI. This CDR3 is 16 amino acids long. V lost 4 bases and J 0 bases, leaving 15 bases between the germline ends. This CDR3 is CASSLPRTAVNTEAFF. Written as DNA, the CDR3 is TGTGCCAGCAGTTTACCCCGGACAGCCGTGAACACTGAAGCTTTCTTT.

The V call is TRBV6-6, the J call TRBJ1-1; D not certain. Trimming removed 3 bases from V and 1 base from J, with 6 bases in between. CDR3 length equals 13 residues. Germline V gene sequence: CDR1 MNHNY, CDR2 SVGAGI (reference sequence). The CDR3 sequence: CASSYKGNTEAFF. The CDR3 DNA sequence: TGTGCCAGCAGTTATAAGGGGAACACTGAAGCTTTCTTT.

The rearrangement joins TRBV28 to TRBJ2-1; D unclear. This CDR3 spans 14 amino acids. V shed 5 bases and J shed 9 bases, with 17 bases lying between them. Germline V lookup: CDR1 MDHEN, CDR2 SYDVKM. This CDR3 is CASSLGPRVGEQFF. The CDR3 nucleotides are TGTGCCAGCAGTCTAGGGCCACGGGTGGGTGAGCAGTTCTTC.

The CDR3 region is CAWSVLGGSTYEQYF. The CDR3 nucleotides read TGTGCCTGGAGTGTACTAGGAGGGTCAACCTACGAGCAGTACTTC. The chain is built from TRBV30 and TRBJ2-7; D is possibly TRBD2 (6 bases). The CDR3 has 15 amino acids. Trimming took off 0 bases at V and 2 bases at J, with 14 bases between the two ends. CDR1 and CDR2 (germline): GTSNPN, SVGIG (reference sequence).

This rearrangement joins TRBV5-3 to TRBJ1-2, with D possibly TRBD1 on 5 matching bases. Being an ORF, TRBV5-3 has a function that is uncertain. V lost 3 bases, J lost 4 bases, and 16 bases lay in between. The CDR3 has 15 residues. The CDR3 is CARSSRDGSSYGYTF. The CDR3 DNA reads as TGTGCCAGAAGCTCCCGGGACGGCTCCAGCTATGGCTACACCTTC.

The CDR3 coding sequence is TGTGCCAGCAGCTTGCACCGGGGAGACAATGAGCAGTTCTTC. It specifies CASSLHRGDNEQFF. The chain employs TRBV5-5 and TRBJ2-1, with D possibly matching TRBD2 (5 bases). In germline, CDR1 is SGHKS, CDR2 YYEKEE (reference sequence). With 1 base removed from V and 5 bases from J, the gap between germline ends came to 10 bases. CDR3 size: 14 residues.

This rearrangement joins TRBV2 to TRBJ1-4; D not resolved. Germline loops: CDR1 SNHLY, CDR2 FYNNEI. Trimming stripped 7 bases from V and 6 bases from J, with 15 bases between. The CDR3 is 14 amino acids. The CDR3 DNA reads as TGTGCCAGCACCGGGCGAGTGAGGGATGAAAAACTGTTTTTT. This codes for CASTGRVRDEKLFF.

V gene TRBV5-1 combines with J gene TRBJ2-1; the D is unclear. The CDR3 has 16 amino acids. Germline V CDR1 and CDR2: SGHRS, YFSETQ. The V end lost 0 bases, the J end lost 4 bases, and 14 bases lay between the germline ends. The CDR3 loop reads CASSLASTTGYNEQFF. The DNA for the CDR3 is TGCGCCAGCAGCTTGGCCTCGACCACTGGGTACAATGAGCAGTTCTTC.

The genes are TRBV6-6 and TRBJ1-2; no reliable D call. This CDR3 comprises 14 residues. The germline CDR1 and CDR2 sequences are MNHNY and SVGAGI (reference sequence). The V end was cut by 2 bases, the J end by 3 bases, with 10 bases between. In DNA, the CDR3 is TGTGCCAGCAGTTACGATACGGTTGACTATGGCTACACCTTC. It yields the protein CASSYDTVDYGYTF.

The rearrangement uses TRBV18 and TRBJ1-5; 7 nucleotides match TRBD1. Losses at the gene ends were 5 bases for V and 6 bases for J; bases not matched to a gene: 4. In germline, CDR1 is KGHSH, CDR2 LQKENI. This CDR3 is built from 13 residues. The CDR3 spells CASSTGEGQPQHF. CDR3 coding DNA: TGTGCCAGCTCAACAGGGGAGGGTCAGCCCCAGCATTTT.

Here the CDR3 reads CASSVQGAVFKGYTF. CDR3 in DNA: TGTGCCAGCAGCGTACAGGGGGCGGTCTTTAAAGGCTACACCTTC. The chain uses TRBV9 and TRBJ1-2; TRBD1 agrees at 8 bases. Germline CDR1 and CDR2: SGDLS and YYNGEE. The CDR3 has 15 residues. The junction had 10 bases not matched to a gene; V was cut back by 1 base and J by 8 bases.

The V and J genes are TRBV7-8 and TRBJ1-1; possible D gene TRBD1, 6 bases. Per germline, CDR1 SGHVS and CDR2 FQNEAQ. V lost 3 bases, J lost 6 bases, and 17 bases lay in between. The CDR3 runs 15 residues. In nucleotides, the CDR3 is TGTGCCAGCAGCTTCACGACAGGTTTGAGCGCTGAAGCTTTCTTT. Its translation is CASSFTTGLSAEAFF.

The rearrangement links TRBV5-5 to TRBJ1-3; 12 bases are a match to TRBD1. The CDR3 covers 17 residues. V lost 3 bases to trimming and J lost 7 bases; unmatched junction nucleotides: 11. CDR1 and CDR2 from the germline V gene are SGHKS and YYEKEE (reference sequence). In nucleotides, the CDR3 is TGTGCCAGCAGCTCCTACCAGCCGGGACAGGGGGCGAACACCATATATTTT. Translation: CASSSYQPGQGANTIYF.

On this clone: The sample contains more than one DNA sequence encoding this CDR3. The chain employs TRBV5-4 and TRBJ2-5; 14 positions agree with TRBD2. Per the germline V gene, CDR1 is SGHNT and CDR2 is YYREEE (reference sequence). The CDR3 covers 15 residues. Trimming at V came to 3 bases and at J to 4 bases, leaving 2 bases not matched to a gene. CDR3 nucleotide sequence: TGTGCCAGCAGCTCTGGACTAGCGGGAGGAGAGACCCAGTACTTC. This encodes CASSSGLAGGETQYF.

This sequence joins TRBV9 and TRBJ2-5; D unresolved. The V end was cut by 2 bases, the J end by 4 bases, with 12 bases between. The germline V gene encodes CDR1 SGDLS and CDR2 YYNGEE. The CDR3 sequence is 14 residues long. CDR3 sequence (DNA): TGTGCCAGCAGCGTCTTAGGGTTCCCAGAGACCCAGTACTTC. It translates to CASSVLGFPETQYF.

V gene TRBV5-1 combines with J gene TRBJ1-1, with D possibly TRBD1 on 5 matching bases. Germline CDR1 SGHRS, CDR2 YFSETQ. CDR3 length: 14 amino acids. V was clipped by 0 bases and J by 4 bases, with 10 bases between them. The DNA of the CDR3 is TGCGCCAGCAGCTTGGATTGGACATCCACTGAAGCTTTCTTT. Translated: CASSLDWTSTEAFF.

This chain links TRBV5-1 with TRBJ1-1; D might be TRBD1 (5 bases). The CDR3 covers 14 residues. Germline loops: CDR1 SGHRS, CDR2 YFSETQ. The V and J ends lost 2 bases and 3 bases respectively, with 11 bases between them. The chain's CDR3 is CASSFRAGDTEAFF. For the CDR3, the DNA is TGCGCCAGCAGCTTCAGGGCCGGGGACACTGAAGCTTTCTTT.